This T cell receptor beta chain was found in a study of blood T cells in healthy people across ages. Study-wide findings and caveats: In these data, TCR beta diversity tracked strongly with naive T cell percentage. One million T cells yielded diversity estimates that were considered underestimates.

The second PCR ran about 6 to 12 cycles with a sample-barcoded 5' primer and J-beta primers. A 12-random-nucleotide template-switch adaptor tagged each cDNA molecule. From the 5' RACE reads, TCRdb called clonotypes with MiXCR, one entry per CDR3 protein. Of around 1.5 million distinct CDR3 sequences in the sample, 42% were seen once. This clonotype was seen at least ten times. Its cognate antigen is unknown. The sequenced sample consisted of blood. This clonotype was obtained from a woman under 30 in good health.

The CDR3 DNA reads as TGTGCCAGCAGCTCGGGACAGTCGGGTGAGCAGTTCTTC. Translated, it gives CASSSGQSGEQFF. The chain joins TRBV7-2 to TRBJ2-1, with 7 bases lining up with TRBD1. This CDR3 spans 13 amino acids. The germline CDR1 and CDR2 sequences are SGHTA and FQGNSA. J was trimmed by 9 bases and V by 4 bases; bases with no gene match: 6.